This TCR beta chain was sequenced for a study of cytomegalovirus exposure and HLA in healthy donors. The CDR3 covers 14 residues. The ends were cut back, 6 bases at V and 3 bases at J, with 12 bases in the middle. From germline, CDR1 is MNHEY and CDR2 SVGAGI. This PCR relied on a set of 60 Vbeta primers and 13 Jbeta primers. This table comes from immunoSEQ multiplex PCR, and its TCRdb copy is limited to in-frame clones, with some not included. The sample lists under 150,000 clones, around 80% occurring once. This TCR came from a woman between 50 and 59 years old in good health and CMV-seronegative. The V call is TRBV6-5, the J call TRBJ2-1, with TRBD2 as a possible D gene (6 bases). The sample comprised PBMCs. Here the CDR3 reads CASRAGTYYNEQFF. The CDR3 DNA is TGTGCCAGCAGAGCCGGGACTTACTACAATGAGCAGTTCTTC.